These T cell receptor beta chains were read from a single sample in a study of T-cell memory formation after mild COVID-19. Each CDR3 protein gets one entry after TCRdb re-called the 5' RACE reads with MiXCR. The table lists 300,000 to 400,000 distinct CDR3 sequences, 12% to 15% of them singletons. Sequenced input: PBMCs or a T cell subset sorted from them (not recorded which). These receptors all come from a young man who had mild COVID-19 (a few samples of this study predate the infection). Cell type and time point are not known. The CDR3 runs from the conserved cysteine through the conserved F or W. The D gene is left open where the match is weak. Only part of the rows carry a size: once, few, many, or a class if the clone is expanded.

TRBD1,.,TRBV4-1,TRBJ2-7,TGCGCCAGCAGCCAGATAGAACAAGGGACAGATTTCTCCTACGAGCAGTACTTC,CASSQIEQGTDFSYEQYF
TRBD1,.,TRBV18,TRBJ2-4,TGTGCCAGCTCACCCGCAGGGGGCCCGAACATTCAGTACTTC,CASSPAGGPNIQYF
TRBD1,few,TRBV12-3/TRBV12-4,TRBJ1-1,TGTGCCAGCAGTTCCCTTCCGGGACAGGGTATTCACACTGAAGCTTTCTTT,CASSSLPGQGIHTEAFF
.,few,TRBV27,TRBJ2-5,TGTGCCAGCAGTTACGGGGAAAGGGAGACCCAGTACTTC,CASSYGERETQYF
.,few,TRBV12-3/TRBV12-4,TRBJ2-2,TGTGCCAGCATCGGGGGCGTCGGGGAGCTGTTTTTT,CASIGGVGELFF
TRBD1,many,TRBV5-1,TRBJ1-6,TGCGCCAGCAGCTTGATGACAGGGGCAGATAATTCACCCCTCCACTTT,CASSLMTGADNSPLHF
TRBD1,.,TRBV27,TRBJ2-7,TGTGCCAGCACCAACAGGGGCTCCTACGAGCAGTACTTC,CASTNRGSYEQYF
.,few,TRBV27,TRBJ2-5,TGTGCCAGCAGTTTCGGTCAGGGGACGACCCAGTACTTC,CASSFGQGTTQYF
TRBD2,many,TRBV5-1,TRBJ2-3,TGCGCCAGCAGCGGCGGGGGGGACACAGATACGCAGTATTTT,CASSGGGDTDTQYF
.,.,TRBV29-1,TRBJ2-1,TGCAGCGTTGACACATGGGATGAGCAGTTCTTC,CSVDTWDEQFF
.,.,TRBV28,TRBJ1-5,TGTGCCAGCAAAAGAACAGGGAGGTTTGAAGGCAATCAGCCCCAGCATTTT,CASKRTGRFEGNQPQHF
.,.,TRBV5-1,TRBJ2-5,TGCGCCAGCAGGGGACCACAAGAGACCCAGTACTTC,CASRGPQETQYF
.,.,TRBV5-1,TRBJ2-4,TGCGCCAGCAGCTTGTCTGCTGGGGCCAAAAACATTCAGTACTTC,CASSLSAGAKNIQYF
.,many,TRBV5-5,TRBJ1-1,TGTGCCAGCAGCCCGAGAACGGGTCGAACTGAAGCTTTCTTT,CASSPRTGRTEAFF
.,many,TRBV7-2,TRBJ1-1,TGTGCCAGCAGCTCCGATCTGATAAAGGGAGCTTTCTTT,CASSSDLIKGAFF
TRBD1,few,TRBV12-3/TRBV12-4,TRBJ1-2,TGTGCCAGCAGTTCGGCAGGGGGCCCTTTTGGCTACACCTTC,CASSSAGGPFGYTF
.,.,TRBV9,TRBJ2-1,TGTGCCAGCAGCTCAACCTTCAGGGACAATGAGCAGTTCTTC,CASSSTFRDNEQFF
.,.,TRBV6-5,TRBJ2-1,TGTGCCAGCAGTGGGCGCCGGGACCCGCGGCCGGGTGAGCAGTTCTTC,CASSGRRDPRPGEQFF
TRBD2,.,TRBV12-3/TRBV12-4,TRBJ2-2,TGTGCCCAAAGCGGGGCGAACACCGGGGAGCTGTTTTTT,CAQSGANTGELFF
TRBD2,few,TRBV3-1,TRBJ2-3,TGTGCCAGCAGCCAAGGGCCCCTAGCGGGGGTCACAGATACGCAGTATTTT,CASSQGPLAGVTDTQYF
TRBD1,.,TRBV12-3/TRBV12-4,TRBJ1-4,TGTGCCAGCAGTTCCCGGACAGGGGGCAATGAAAAACTGTTTTTT,CASSSRTGGNEKLFF
.,.,TRBV20-1,TRBJ1-5,TGCAGTGCTAGAGATCACAAGAATCAGCCCCAGCATTTT,CSARDHKNQPQHF
TRBD1,.,TRBV2,TRBJ1-5,TGTGCCTCCGGCGGGGGGAGGGACAGGGGCAATCAGCCCCAGCATTTT,CASGGGRDRGNQPQHF
.,few,TRBV5-1,TRBJ2-6,TGCGCCAGCAGCTTGGACAGTACCGGGCTCAGCGTCCTGACTTTC,CASSLDSTGLSVLTF
.,.,TRBV7-2,TRBJ1-5,TGTGCCAGCAGCTTGGGGTTAGGCGATCAGCCCCAGCATTTT,CASSLGLGDQPQHF
.,.,TRBV6-2/TRBV6-3,TRBJ2-1,TGTGCCAGCAGTAAGGGGTCCTCGAGCTCCTACAATGAGCAGTTCTTC,CASSKGSSSSYNEQFF
TRBD2,few,TRBV7-2,TRBJ2-2,TGTGCCAGCAGCTTGGGGCTGACTAGCGGGGGTCCGAACACCGGGGAGCTGTTTTTT,CASSLGLTSGGPNTGELFF
.,.,TRBV7-9,TRBJ2-7,TGTGCCAGCAGCCCCGGTAGGGGCGCTTACGAGCAGTACTTC,CASSPGRGAYEQYF
TRBD1,.,TRBV9,TRBJ1-1,TGTGCCAGCAGCGTAGGGAGAGGGGGCGCGACTGAAGCTTTCTTT,CASSVGRGGATEAFF
.,few,TRBV7-9,TRBJ1-6,TGTGCCAGCAGCCCAGGTACGGGGTATGGTAATTCACCCCTCCACTTT,CASSPGTGYGNSPLHF
.,.,TRBV7-8,TRBJ2-1,TGTGCCAGCAGCTTAACCTACCGTAAGGCACCCGATGAGCAGTTCTTC,CASSLTYRKAPDEQFF
TRBD2,few,TRBV5-6,TRBJ2-4,TGTGCCAGCAGCGATACTAGCGGGGGGGCGGTAAACATTCAGTACTTC,CASSDTSGGAVNIQYF